This TCR beta chain emerged from a study of beta chain features in type 1 diabetes. Notes on the study in general: The naive, central memory and Treg TCRB repertoires showed an apparent similarity that was greater among patients than among healthy donors. Moderately but significantly shorter TCRB CDR3s were found in Type 1 diabetes patients in all four CD4+ subsets.

A single heparinised blood sample, averaging around 0.11 L, was obtained per donor. The study reverse transcribed the entire isolated RNA, so it sequenced expressed TCRB transcripts. Clones were read by immunoSEQ multiplex PCR, and TCRdb kept only the in-frame ones, dropping some. The table shows more than 100,000 clones, with around 15% occurring only once. This clone was detected a few times. Its specificity is not known. The receptor comes from a man aged 25-45 years with type 1 diabetes. The source material was central memory CD4+ T cells from blood.

The CDR3 region is CSLQSSYEQYF. The CDR3 DNA is TGCAGTTTACAGTCCTCCTACGAGCAGTACTTC. V and J are TRBV20-1 and TRBJ2-7; no firm D call. This CDR3 region has 11 residues. V lost 8 bases and J lost 0, with 8 bases in between. Germline-derived CDR1 and CDR2 are DFQATT and SNEGSKA (reference sequence).